One sample yielded the 32 T cell receptor beta chains listed below, sequenced in a study of T cell repertoires in cytomegalovirus infection. TCRdb reprocessed the reads via MiXCR and lists one record per CDR3 protein. The sample contains about 900,000 distinct CDR3 sequences, about a third of which appear only once. These TCRs' antigens remain unknown. Sample: cultured CD8+ T cells from PBMCs, taken from culture after CMV antigen stimulation. The receptor source for this set is a human donor in good health (CMV status not recorded). Some clones in this sample may be carry-over from other donors' samples.

This chain connects TRBV7-4 to TRBJ1-1, with TRBD1 identical over 7 bases. The CDR3 loop spans 17 amino acids. V shed 2 bases, J shed 1 base, and the junction held 10 bases outside the gene matches. Germline-derived CDR1 and CDR2 are SGHVT and SQSDAQ. The CDR3 coding sequence is TGTGCCAGCAGCTTAAGTTTTCGGACAGGCCAGAACACTGAAGCTTTCTTT. Translated: CASSLSFRTGQNTEAFF.

Concerning this clonotype: An end of the junction differs from the germline gene, which may be a read error. The J gene is TRBJ2-1, the V gene TRBV6-1, with 9 bases that match TRBD2. CDR1 and CDR2 from the germline V gene are MNHNS and SASEGT. CDR3 length equals 12 residues. The CDR3 protein is CASSEYKRGEIF. The CDR3 DNA follows: TGTGCCAGCAGTGAATATAAGCGGGGGGAGATCTTC.

This clonotype was seen ten or more times. This chain connects TRBV12-5 to TRBJ1-5; D ambiguous. The CDR3 sequence is 13 residues long. Germline CDR1 and CDR2: LGHNT and FRNRAP. V was clipped by 5 bases and J by 4 bases, with 9 bases between them. As DNA, the CDR3 is TGTGCTAGTGGTCTGGCGGGGAATCAGCCCCAGCATTTT. Translating it yields CASGLAGNQPQHF.

This clonotype was counted at least ten times. The chain combines TRBV12-3 or TRBV12-4 with TRBJ2-3, with TRBD2 matching over 12 bases. J gave up 2 bases and V 5 bases, and 14 bases lay outside the gene matches. This CDR3 has 19 residues. CDR3 coding DNA: TGTGCCAGCAGTCCGCCTTTTTCGGGGACTAGCGGGTCCACAGATACGCAGTATTTT. As protein: CASSPPFSGTSGSTDTQYF.

The chain couples TRBV9 to TRBJ2-2; perhaps TRBD2 as D (5 bases). This CDR3 is 17 amino acids long. V gave up 6 bases and J gave up 0 bases, with 18 bases separating them. Looked up from germline, CDR1 is SGDLS and CDR2 is YYNGEE. CDR3 in DNA: TGTGCCAGCAACCTCCCGGGGTATTACGCGAACACCGGGGAGCTGTTTTTT. Residues: CASNLPGYYANTGELFF.

This clonotype has a handful of counts. This CDR3 reads CASSLGATFPYGYTF. CDR3 coding DNA: TGTGCCAGCAGTTTGGGGGCCACCTTTCCATATGGCTACACCTTC. V gene TRBV6-2 or TRBV6-3 combines with J gene TRBJ1-2; D possibly corresponds to TRBD1 (6 bases). The CDR3 contains 15 residues. Per germline, CDR1 MNHEY and CDR2 SVGEGT. V lost 4 bases and J lost 5, with 17 bases in between.

The table lists this clonotype with many counts. The rearrangement joins TRBV27 to TRBJ1-1; D is undetermined. From germline, CDR1 is MNHEY and CDR2 SMNVEV (reference sequence). Deletions cut 8 bases from V and 4 bases from J, with 2 bases between. This CDR3 spans 9 amino acids. The CDR3 spells CASGTEAFF. DNA of the CDR3: TGTGCCAGCGGCACTGAAGCTTTCTTT.

The rearrangement links TRBV5-4 to TRBJ1-1, with D hard to call. The CDR3 is made up of 12 amino acids. Per the germline V gene, CDR1 is SGHNT and CDR2 is YYREEE (reference sequence). V shed 0 bases and J shed 11 bases, with 11 bases lying between them. The CDR3 nucleotides are TGTGCCAGCAGCTTGGAACGGGGTTGGGCTTTCTTT. Translated, it gives CASSLERGWAFF. The whole variable domain, remainder taken from reference TRBV5-4 and TRBJ1-1, is ETGVTQSPTHLIKTRGQQVTLRCSSQSGHNTVSWYQQALGQGPQFIFQYYREEENGRGNFPPRFSGLQFPNYSSELNVNALELDDSALYLCASSLERGWAFFGQGTRLTVV.

In its sample, this clonotype was seen once. The chain carries TRBV7-6 and TRBJ1-3; D unclear. V was trimmed by 4 bases and J by 6 bases, leaving 4 bases between them. CDR3 length: 11 residues. Germline values: CDR1 SGHVS, CDR2 FNYEAQ. The CDR3 nucleotides read TGTGCCAGCAGCTCCGCAAACACCATATATTTT. The encoded protein is CASSSANTIYF.

In the case of this clonotype: A single base separates this from a much larger clone, so it may be a read error. The chain joins TRBV7-6 to TRBJ1-2; 7 positions agree with TRBD1. CDR3 size: 16 residues. Germline CDR1 and CDR2: SGHVS and FNYEAQ. DNA for the CDR3: TGTGTCAGCAGCTTAACGAAGACAGGGACCCGCTATGGCTACACCTTC. Translated: CVSSLTKTGTRYGYTF.

In this sample, this clonotype turned up a few times. The chain links TRBV4-3 to TRBJ2-2; D is unresolved. Germline V lookup: CDR1 LGHNA, CDR2 YSLEER. The CDR3 is 15 amino acids. The V end was cut by 0 bases, the J end by 1 base, with 6 bases between. The CDR3 protein is CASSQEGWNTGELFF. CDR3 DNA sequence: TGCGCCAGCAGCCAAGAGGGTTGGAACACCGGGGAGCTGTTTTTT.

V is TRBV5-1 and J is TRBJ2-7; 8 positions match TRBD1. The CDR3 totals 15 residues. CDR1 and CDR2 (germline): SGHRS, YFSETQ. With V trimmed by 3 bases and J by 5 bases, 10 bases remained unmatched. The chain's CDR3 is CASSYRDRIANEQYF. CDR3 coding DNA: TGCGCCAGCAGCTACCGGGACAGGATCGCCAACGAGCAGTACTTC.

The chain carries TRBV5-8 and TRBJ2-1, with 10 bases fitting TRBD1. V gave up 2 bases and J gave up 7 bases; unmatched junction bases: 6. Germline V lookup: CDR1 SGHTS, CDR2 YDEGEE. The CDR3 length is 15 residues. CDR3 protein: CASSFRQGARNEQFF. Here the CDR3 DNA reads TGTGCCAGCAGCTTTAGACAGGGGGCGCGGAATGAGCAGTTCTTC.

The gene calls are TRBV4-1 and TRBJ2-7; D is ambiguous. Trimming took 3 bases from V and 4 from J, leaving 16 bases between them. CDR1 is MGHRA, CDR2 YSYEKL, per germline. This CDR3 region has 15 residues. CDR3 in amino acids: CASSQSTSSGYEQYF. The CDR3 nucleotides are TGCGCCAGCAGCCAGTCGACTTCATCTGGGTACGAGCAGTACTTC.

The V call is TRBV20-1, the J call TRBJ2-4; maybe TRBD2 (6 bases). Between the trimmed V and J ends, which lost 5 bases and 8 bases, there was a span of 16 bases. In germline, CDR1 is DFQATT, CDR2 SNEGSKA (reference sequence). The CDR3 is 13 residues long. CDR3: CSAFPGGMDIQYF. The DNA of the CDR3 is TGCAGTGCTTTCCCCGGGGGAATGGACATTCAGTACTTC.

V and J are TRBV7-9 and TRBJ1-2; D is unclear. The germline gives CDR1 SEHNR, CDR2 FQNEAQ (reference sequence). Trimming left V 7 bases short and J 7 bases short, with 13 bases between. The CDR3 has 12 amino acids. DNA for the CDR3: TGTGCCAGCACCGCACGGGCGAGTGGCTACACCTTC. This sequence encodes CASTARASGYTF. Full variable domain (outside the CDR3, taken from reference TRBV7-9 and TRBJ1-2): DTGVSQNPRHKITKRGQNVTFRCDPISEHNRLYWYRQTLGQGPEFLTYFQNEAQLEKSRLLSDRFSAERPKGSFSTLEIQRTEQGDSAMYLCASTARASGYTFGSGTRLTVV.

V is TRBV5-6 and J is TRBJ2-7; D not resolved. Looked up from germline, CDR1 is SGHDT and CDR2 is YYEEEE. There are 15 residues in the CDR3. V was cut by 0 bases and J by 2 bases, with 12 bases left in between. CDR3 sequence reads: CASSLAFYRAYEQYV. Here the CDR3 DNA reads TGTGCCAGCAGCTTGGCCTTTTACAGAGCCTACGAGCAGTACGTC.

This clonotype showed up just once. The chain carries TRBV14 and TRBJ2-3; D is unclear. The germline V gene encodes CDR1 SGHDN and CDR2 FVKESK. The CDR3 has 14 residues. With 1 base removed from V and 0 bases from J, the gap between germline ends came to 5 bases. CDR3: CASSQARSTDTQYF. The CDR3 DNA reads as TGTGCCAGCAGCCAAGCAAGAAGCACAGATACGCAGTATTTT.

This clonotype was counted ten times or more. The chain joins TRBV28 to TRBJ1-1; perhaps TRBD1 as D (6 bases). The germline gives CDR1 MDHEN, CDR2 SYDVKM. CDR3 length: 16 amino acids. The V end lost 2 bases, the J end lost 0 bases, and 13 bases lay between the germline ends. The CDR3 loop is CASSLDLGALNTEAFF. The CDR3 DNA reads TGTGCCAGCAGTTTAGACTTGGGGGCGTTGAACACTGAAGCTTTCTTT.

The chain has TRBV6-2 or TRBV6-3 and TRBJ1-1, with TRBD1 as a possible D gene (5 bases). Trimming removed 11 bases from V and 1 base from J, with 23 bases in between. This CDR3 is 16 amino acids long. In germline, CDR1 is MNHEY, CDR2 SVGEGT. CDR3 nucleotide sequence: TGTGCCGCCAGCAGTTGGGACGGGACGGGGAACACTGAAGCTTTCTTT. Encoded protein: CAASSWDGTGNTEAFF.

The rearrangement links TRBV5-1 to TRBJ1-1; perhaps TRBD1 as D (5 bases). Germline CDR1 SGHRS, CDR2 YFSETQ. Trimming shortened V by 7 bases and J by 13 bases, and 20 bases separated the two germline ends. This CDR3 contains 12 residues. The CDR3 here is CASGRTAPRDFF. The CDR3 DNA reads as TGCGCCAGCGGAAGGACCGCACCCAGGGATTTCTTT. The full variable domain, rest sourced from reference TRBV5-1 and TRBJ1-1, is KAGVTQTPRYLIKTRGQQVTLSCSPISGHRSVSWYQQTPGQGLQFLFEYFSETQRNKGNFPGRFSGRQFSNSRSEMNVSTLELGDSALYLCASGRTAPRDFFGQGTRLTVV.

The rearrangement links TRBV7-6 to TRBJ2-1, with D maybe TRBD2 (7 bases). The CDR3 is 16 amino acids. Germline V gene sequence: CDR1 SGHVS, CDR2 FNYEAQ. V lost 5 bases, J lost 4 bases, and 18 bases lay in between. The CDR3 DNA reads TGTGCCAGCAGCATAGAGGTGGGGGGGCTATACAATGAGCAGTTCTTC. Its protein product is CASSIEVGGLYNEQFF.

The chain recombines TRBV6-5 with TRBJ1-1, with TRBD1 identical over 7 bases. CDR1 is MNHEY and CDR2 is SVGAGI in the germline V gene. The CDR3 contains 17 residues. J was trimmed by 0 bases and V by 6 bases; bases with no gene match: 13. The CDR3 protein is CASSRDRAVSMNTEAFF. The CDR3, as DNA: TGTGCCAGCAGCAGAGACAGGGCTGTCTCCATGAACACTGAAGCTTTCTTT.

The chain has TRBV19 and TRBJ2-7; no definite D call. The CDR3 has 14 amino acids. Trimming removed 4 bases from V and 3 bases from J, with 13 bases in between. CDR1 is LNHDA and CDR2 is SQIVND in the germline V gene (reference sequence). CDR3 sequence: CASSRDEDGYEQYF. CDR3 in DNA: TGTGCCAGTAGTAGAGACGAGGACGGCTACGAGCAGTACTTC. The whole variable domain, filled in from reference TRBV19 and TRBJ2-7, reads DGGITQSPKYLFRKEGQNVTLSCEQNLNHDAMYWYRQDPGQGLRLIYYSQIVNDFQKGDIAEGYSVSREKKESFPLTVTSAQKNPTAFYLCASSRDEDGYEQYFGPGTRLTVT.

V is TRBV4-1 and J is TRBJ2-3, with D perhaps matching TRBD2 (6 bases). CDR3 length: 17 residues. The V end was cut by 3 bases, the J end by 2 bases, with 18 bases between. Germline lookup yields CDR1 MGHRA and CDR2 YSYEKL. The CDR3 loop is CASSQGTFLRLTDTQYF. CDR3 DNA sequence: TGCGCCAGCAGCCAGGGGACTTTCCTCCGGCTCACAGATACGCAGTATTTT.

V and J are TRBV7-9 and TRBJ2-1; 7 bases align to TRBD2. J was trimmed by 6 bases and V by 7 bases; bases with no gene match: 6. There are 13 residues in the CDR3. Looked up from germline, CDR1 is SEHNR and CDR2 is FQNEAQ (reference sequence). This CDR3 reads CASTVGGGNEQFF. The CDR3 DNA reads as TGTGCCAGCACCGTTGGGGGGGGCAATGAGCAGTTCTTC.

This clonotype was seen more than once but under ten times. The chain recombines TRBV28 with TRBJ2-7, with D perhaps TRBD2 (6 bases). The CDR3 length is 16 residues. V gave up 4 bases and J gave up 3 bases, with 19 bases separating them. From germline, CDR1 is MDHEN and CDR2 SYDVKM. The CDR3 spells CASSSLGGALHYEQYV. The CDR3 DNA follows: TGTGCCAGCAGTTCCCTCGGAGGGGCGCTCCACTACGAGCAGTACGTC.

In this sample, this clonotype turned up a few times. The rearrangement joins TRBV29-1 to TRBJ1-1; unclear D gene. The CDR3 is made up of 11 amino acids. The germline CDR1 and CDR2 sequences are SQVTM and ANQGSEA. Trimming cost V 3 bases and J 7 bases, with 9 bases left between them. CDR3 coding DNA: TGCAGCGTTGAGTCAGGCTTTGAAGCTTTCTTT. It is translated as CSVESGFEAFF.

This clonotype has at least ten counts. This rearrangement joins TRBV7-9 to TRBJ1-1; D not certain. The length of the CDR3 is 14 residues. The germline V gene has CDR1 SEHNR and CDR2 FQNEAQ (reference sequence). V lost 4 bases to trimming and J lost 1 base, with 10 bases between them. As DNA, the CDR3 is TGTGCCAGCAGCTACCAAGGAGGGAACACTGAAGCTTTCTTT. Residues: CASSYQGGNTEAFF.

This clonotype has only a few counts. This chain links TRBV4-1 with TRBJ2-3, with 9 bases aligning to TRBD2. Germline V gene sequence: CDR1 MGHRA, CDR2 YSYEKL. CDR3 length equals 16 residues. Losses at the gene ends were 0 bases for V and 14 bases for J; bases not matched to a gene: 15. The CDR3 nucleotides are TGCGCCAGCAGCCAAGAGGGGGTAGCGGGGGACCGGGTCCCGTATTTT. This translates into CASSQEGVAGDRVPYF.

This clonotype was picked up many times. V is TRBV7-9 and J is TRBJ1-2, with TRBD1 matching over 8 bases. The ends lost 3 bases at V and 0 bases at J; junction bases unmatched: 12. The CDR3 contains 18 residues. CDR1 is SEHNR, CDR2 FQNEAQ, per germline (reference sequence). CDR3 protein: CASSFSRTTGETNYGYTF. In DNA form, the CDR3 reads TGTGCCAGCAGCTTTTCCCGGACGACAGGGGAGACTAACTATGGCTACACCTTC.

This chain uses TRBV25-1 with TRBJ1-2; possible D gene TRBD1, 6 bases. V lost 1 base and J lost 6, with 12 bases in between. The CDR3 runs 14 residues. The germline gives CDR1 MGHDK, CDR2 SYGVNS. Written as DNA, the CDR3 is TGTGCCAGCAGTGAATGGGCCGGGGGCGATGGCTACACCTTC. Its translation: CASSEWAGGDGYTF.